The entry below gives a single T cell receptor (beta chain) sequence along with its context. The target antigen is unknown. There are 15 residues in the CDR3. Per germline, CDR1 SGHTA and CDR2 FQGNSA. V lost 0 bases to trimming and J lost 4 bases, with 9 bases between them. The data stem from a study of vaccination effects on CD4 cells after COVID-19. Study details: Both of the two convalescent patients gave a sample, one 16 days and one a week before vaccination.

ViraFEST expansion of antigen-specific CD4+ T cells with viral peptide pools preceded sequencing. Subsequent to roughly 9 days of culture, CD4+ T cells were isolated. The person was diagnosed with PCR-confirmed SARS-CoV-2 infection between March and December 2020. The method was immunoSEQ multiplex PCR; TCRdb's version includes in-frame clones alone and lacks a portion of them. The table includes 55,000 to 90,000 clones, around 72% detected once. The V call is TRBV7-2, the J call TRBJ2-2; the D gene is possibly TRBD2 (5 bases). Material: CD4+ T cells from PBMCs cultured with HIV peptides, obtained before COVID-19 vaccination. Subset reported: HIV-1 Nef peptide pool negative control/reference culture. This TCR was recovered from a human donor who had a prior SARS-CoV-2 infection. The CDR3 here is CASSLAGVGTGELFF. In DNA, the CDR3 is TGTGCCAGCAGCTTAGCGGGAGTGGGCACCGGGGAGCTGTTTTTT. The whole variable domain, filled in from reference TRBV7-2 and TRBJ2-2, reads GAGVSQSPSNKVTEKGKDVELRCDPISGHTALYWYRQSLGQGLEFLIYFQGNSAPDKSGLPSDRFSAERTGGSVSTLTIQRTQQEDSAVYLCASSLAGVGTGELFFGEGSRLTVL.